The rows below give T cell receptor beta chains drawn from one sample of a study of blood T cell repertoires in COVID-19. TCRdb keeps only in-frame clones here, not all; method: immunoSEQ multiplex PCR. The table has under 150,000 clones, more than 75% seen once. The specimen sequenced was peripheral blood. Every receptor here comes from a man aged 55 to 70 with active or convalescent COVID-19. The CDR3 runs from the conserved cysteine through the conserved F or W. Each record gives: J gene, clone size, V gene, CDR3 protein. Clone size is given for some rows only: seen once, a few or many times, or a class if the clone is expanded.

J: TRBJ2-3; size: once; V: TRBV15; CDR3: CATSRGQRTDTQYF
J: TRBJ2-2; size: .; V: TRBV5-1; CDR3: CASSPTGTGNTGELFF
J: TRBJ1-1; size: .; V: TRBV27; CDR3: CASRRLWEDTEAFF
J: TRBJ2-1; size: once; V: TRBV28; CDR3: CASIFAGTGDNEQFF
J: TRBJ2-5; size: .; V: TRBV18; CDR3: CASSPQWGSGVDQETQYF
J: TRBJ2-7; size: .; V: TRBV19; CDR3: CASSIMGREIYEQYF
J: TRBJ1-2; size: .; V: TRBV18; CDR3: CASSFTESKADYGYTF
J: TRBJ1-1; size: .; V: TRBV6-5; CDR3: CASSYQGGTEAFF
J: TRBJ2-5; size: once; V: TRBV12-3/TRBV12-4; CDR3: CASKSAGQETQYF
J: TRBJ2-7; size: .; V: TRBV6-2/TRBV6-3; CDR3: CASSFRDGGEEQYF
J: TRBJ2-4; size: .; V: TRBV19; CDR3: CASSIRGRGYLAKNIQYF
J: TRBJ1-6; size: .; V: TRBV28; CDR3: CASSPWTGGNSPLHF
J: TRBJ1-5; size: .; V: TRBV6-2/TRBV6-3; CDR3: CASSLDRGSNQPQHF
J: TRBJ2-5; size: .; V: TRBV7-2; CDR3: CASSFNQLAGPQETQYF
J: TRBJ2-3; size: .; V: TRBV6-2/TRBV6-3; CDR3: CASSLWEGYTDTQYF
J: TRBJ1-2; size: .; V: TRBV19; CDR3: CASSIDSTGGLGYGYTF
J: TRBJ2-3; size: .; V: TRBV3-1/TRBV3-2; CDR3: CASSRVGTSGYPTDTQYF
J: TRBJ2-1; size: .; V: TRBV24-1; CDR3: CATSQPSYNEQFF
J: TRBJ1-6; size: many; V: TRBV18; CDR3: CASSPSGAYPPLHF
J: TRBJ2-1; size: .; V: TRBV27; CDR3: CASSIRQGATYNEQFF
J: TRBJ1-4; size: .; V: TRBV7-9; CDR3: CASSSGSENEKLFF
J: TRBJ2-5; size: .; V: TRBV6-1; CDR3: CASSDGAGSLQETQYF
J: TRBJ1-5; size: .; V: TRBV24-1; CDR3: CATSETGGGQPQHF
J: TRBJ2-1; size: once; V: TRBV7-2; CDR3: CASSLGGAGGDEQFF
J: TRBJ1-5; size: .; V: TRBV5-6; CDR3: CASSSRTATRYQPQHF
J: TRBJ1-6; size: .; V: TRBV6-6; CDR3: CASSSKWNSPLHF
J: TRBJ2-7; size: .; V: TRBV19; CDR3: CASSIGRASYEQYF
J: TRBJ1-1; size: .; V: TRBV19; CDR3: CASSIGGAAYAFF
J: TRBJ1-6; size: once; V: TRBV30; CDR3: CAWTQYRGSYNSPLHF
J: TRBJ2-3; size: .; V: TRBV2; CDR3: CASGQGREGQADTQYF
J: TRBJ2-2; size: .; V: TRBV28; CDR3: CATGPNTGELFF
J: TRBJ2-7; size: .; V: TRBV19; CDR3: CASRPRDYSYEQYF
J: TRBJ1-6; size: .; V: TRBV7-2; CDR3: CASSLAGTGGSPLHF
J: TRBJ2-3; size: .; V: TRBV2; CDR3: CASRGRTDTQYF
J: TRBJ2-2; size: .; V: TRBV7-6; CDR3: CASSAGQGVTGELFF
J: TRBJ2-3; size: .; V: TRBV11-3; CDR3: CASSPRAGWADTQYF
J: TRBJ1-4; size: few; V: TRBV18; CDR3: CASSPPGQWREKLFF
J: TRBJ2-1; size: .; V: TRBV7-9; CDR3: CASSLDGGGISYNEQFF
J: TRBJ1-2; size: .; V: TRBV18; CDR3: CASSGGGSGYGYTF
J: TRBJ2-2; size: .; V: TRBV2; CDR3: CASSEGQGEANTGELFF
J: TRBJ2-1; size: .; V: TRBV10-3; CDR3: CAISEGQLTQFF
J: TRBJ2-5; size: .; V: TRBV18; CDR3: CASSPNGQNQETQYF
J: TRBJ2-7; size: .; V: TRBV7-2; CDR3: CASSPGGRLVDEQYF
J: TRBJ1-2; size: .; V: TRBV15; CDR3: CATSPKNRIDYGYTF